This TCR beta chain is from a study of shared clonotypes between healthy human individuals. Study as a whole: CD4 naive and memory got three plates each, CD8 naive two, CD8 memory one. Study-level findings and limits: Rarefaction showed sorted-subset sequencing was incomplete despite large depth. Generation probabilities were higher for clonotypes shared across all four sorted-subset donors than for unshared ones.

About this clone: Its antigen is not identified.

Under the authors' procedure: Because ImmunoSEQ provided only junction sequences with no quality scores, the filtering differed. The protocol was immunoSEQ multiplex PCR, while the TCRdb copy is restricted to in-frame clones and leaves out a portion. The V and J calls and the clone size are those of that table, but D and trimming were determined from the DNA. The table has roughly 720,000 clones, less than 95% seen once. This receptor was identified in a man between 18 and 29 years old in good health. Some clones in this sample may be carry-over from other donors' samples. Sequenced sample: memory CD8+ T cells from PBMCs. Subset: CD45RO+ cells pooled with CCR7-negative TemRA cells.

The CDR3 coding sequence is TGTGCCAGCAGCAAGATACGGGACAGCTCCTACGAGCAGTACTTC. Its protein is CASSKIRDSSYEQYF. The chain joins TRBV5-4 to TRBJ2-7, with 7 bases identical to TRBD1. Germline V gene data show CDR1 as SGHNT and CDR2 as YYREEE (reference sequence). Germline trimming cut 4 bases from V and 0 bases from J; bases unmatched to any gene: 7. This CDR3 contains 15 residues.